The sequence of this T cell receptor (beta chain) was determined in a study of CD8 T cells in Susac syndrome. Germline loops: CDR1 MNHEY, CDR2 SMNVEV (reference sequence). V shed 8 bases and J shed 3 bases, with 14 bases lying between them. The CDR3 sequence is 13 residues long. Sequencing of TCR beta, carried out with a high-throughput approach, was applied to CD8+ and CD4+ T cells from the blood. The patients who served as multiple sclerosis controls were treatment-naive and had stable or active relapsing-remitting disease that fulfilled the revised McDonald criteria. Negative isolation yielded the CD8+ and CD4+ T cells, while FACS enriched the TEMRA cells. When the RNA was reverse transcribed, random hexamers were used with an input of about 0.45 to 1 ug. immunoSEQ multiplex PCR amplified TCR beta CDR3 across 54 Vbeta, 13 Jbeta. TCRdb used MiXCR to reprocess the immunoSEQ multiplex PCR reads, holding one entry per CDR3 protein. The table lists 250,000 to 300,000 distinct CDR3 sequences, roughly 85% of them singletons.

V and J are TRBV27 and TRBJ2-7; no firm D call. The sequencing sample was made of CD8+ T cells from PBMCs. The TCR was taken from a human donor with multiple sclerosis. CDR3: CASRWGWDYEQYF. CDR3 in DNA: TGTGCCAGCCGTTGGGGTTGGGACTACGAGCAGTACTTC.